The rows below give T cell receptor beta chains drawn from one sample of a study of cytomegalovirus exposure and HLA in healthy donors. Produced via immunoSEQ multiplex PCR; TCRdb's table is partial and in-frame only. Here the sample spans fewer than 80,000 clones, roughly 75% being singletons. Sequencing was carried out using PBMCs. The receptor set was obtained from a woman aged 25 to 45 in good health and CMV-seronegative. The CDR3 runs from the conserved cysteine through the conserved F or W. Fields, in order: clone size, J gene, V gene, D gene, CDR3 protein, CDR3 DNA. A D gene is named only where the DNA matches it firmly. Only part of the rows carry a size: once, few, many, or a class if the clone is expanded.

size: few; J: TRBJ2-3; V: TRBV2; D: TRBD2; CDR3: CASRTTSMADTQYF; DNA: TGTGCCAGCAGGACGACTAGCATGGCAGATACGCAGTATTTT
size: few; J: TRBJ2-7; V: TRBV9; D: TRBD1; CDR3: CASSPRDRGEQYF; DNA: TGTGCCAGCAGCCCCCGGGACAGGGGCGAGCAGTACTTC
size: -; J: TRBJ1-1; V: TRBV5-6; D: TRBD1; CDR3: CASSWDRPNTEAFF; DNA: TGTGCCAGCAGCTGGGACAGGCCGAACACTGAAGCTTTCTTT
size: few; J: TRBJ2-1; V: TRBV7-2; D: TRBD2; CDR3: CASRNSGPSYNEQFF; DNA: TGTGCCAGCAGAAATAGCGGGCCCTCCTACAATGAGCAGTTCTTC
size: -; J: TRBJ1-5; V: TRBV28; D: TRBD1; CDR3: CASSFRWDRGNQPQHF; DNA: TGTGCCAGCAGTTTTCGTTGGGACAGGGGCAATCAGCCCCAGCATTTT
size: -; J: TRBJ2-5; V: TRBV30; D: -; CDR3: CAWRGLGQETQYF; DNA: TGTGCCTGGAGGGGACTTGGGCAAGAGACCCAGTACTTC
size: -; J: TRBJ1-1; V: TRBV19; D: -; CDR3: CASRNDRPNTEAFF; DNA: TGTGCCAGTAGGAACGACAGACCTAACACTGAAGCTTTCTTT
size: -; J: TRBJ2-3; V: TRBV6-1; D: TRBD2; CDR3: CASREGLATDTQYF; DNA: TGTGCCAGCAGGGAAGGACTAGCTACAGATACGCAGTATTTT
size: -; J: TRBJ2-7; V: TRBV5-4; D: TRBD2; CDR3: CASSLVSGAVSYEQYF; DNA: TGTGCCAGCAGCTTGGTTAGCGGGGCCGTCTCCTACGAGCAGTACTTC
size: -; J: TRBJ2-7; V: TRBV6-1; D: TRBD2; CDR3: CASLRTSGPDEQYF; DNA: TGTGCCAGCCTTAGGACTAGCGGGCCGGACGAGCAGTACTTC
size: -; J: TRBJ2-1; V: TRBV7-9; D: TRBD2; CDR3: CASSFSRTSGNEQFF; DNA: TGTGCCAGCAGCTTCTCCCGGACTAGTGGCAATGAGCAGTTCTTC
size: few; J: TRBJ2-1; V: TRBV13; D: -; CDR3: CASSAVVLNEQFF; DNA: TGTGCCAGCAGCGCGGTGGTCCTTAATGAGCAGTTCTTC
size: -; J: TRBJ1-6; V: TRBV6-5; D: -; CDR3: CASTPQAVNSPPHF; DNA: TGTGCCAGCACTCCCCAGGCCGTTAATTCACCCCCCCACTTT
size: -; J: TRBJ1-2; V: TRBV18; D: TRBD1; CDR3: CASSTQGTGVLSGYTF; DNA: TGTGCCAGCTCAACACAGGGAACAGGGGTTTTAAGTGGCTACACCTTC
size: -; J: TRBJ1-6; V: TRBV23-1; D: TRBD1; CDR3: CARTGTGGTTPDSPLHF; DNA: TGCGCCAGAACCGGGACAGGGGGAACAACCCCTGATTCACCCCTCCACTTT
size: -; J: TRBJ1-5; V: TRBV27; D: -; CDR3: CASSLRQTNQPQHF; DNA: TGTGCCAGCAGTTTAAGACAGACAAATCAGCCCCAGCATTTT
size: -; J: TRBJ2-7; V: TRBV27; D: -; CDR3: CASSLTQFLSYEQYF; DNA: TGTGCCAGCAGTTTAACACAGTTTCTCTCCTACGAGCAGTACTTC
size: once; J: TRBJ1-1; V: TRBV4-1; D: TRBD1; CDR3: CASSQVTQGAEAFF; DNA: TGCGCCAGCAGCCAGGTAACGCAGGGGGCTGAAGCTTTCTTT
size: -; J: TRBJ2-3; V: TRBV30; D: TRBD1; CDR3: CAWSPFLGTETDTQYF; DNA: TGTGCCTGGAGCCCATTTCTTGGGACAGAGACAGATACGCAGTATTTT
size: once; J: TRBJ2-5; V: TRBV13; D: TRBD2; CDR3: CASSLGRGQETQYF; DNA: TGTGCCAGCAGCTTGGGGAGGGGCCAAGAGACCCAGTACTTC
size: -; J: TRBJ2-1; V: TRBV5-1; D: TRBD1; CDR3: CASSLVPPGQGAGEQFF; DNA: TGCGCCAGCAGCTTGGTACCTCCGGGACAGGGGGCGGGTGAGCAGTTCTTC
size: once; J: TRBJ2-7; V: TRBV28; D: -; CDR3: CASSFPPPGEQYF; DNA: TGTGCCAGCAGTTTCCCGCCACCGGGAGAGCAGTACTTC
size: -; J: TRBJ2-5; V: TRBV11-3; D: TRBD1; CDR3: CASSSYRGETQYF; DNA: TGTGCCAGCAGCTCATACAGGGGAGAGACCCAGTACTTC
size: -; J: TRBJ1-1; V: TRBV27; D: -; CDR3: CASSLSNYLSTEAFF; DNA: TGTGCCAGCAGCCTTTCGAACTACCTCAGCACTGAAGCTTTCTTT
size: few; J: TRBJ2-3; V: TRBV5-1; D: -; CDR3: CASSTLGGGTDTQYF; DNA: TGCGCCAGCAGCACATTAGGGGGGGGCACAGATACGCAGTATTTT
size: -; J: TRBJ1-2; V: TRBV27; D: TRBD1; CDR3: CASSLLTGGLNGYTF; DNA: TGTGCCAGCAGTTTATTGACAGGGGGGCTTAATGGCTACACCTTC
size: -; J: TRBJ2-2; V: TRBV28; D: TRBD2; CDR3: CASRKRRGDTGELFF; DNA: TGTGCCAGCAGGAAACGCCGGGGGGACACCGGGGAGCTGTTTTTT
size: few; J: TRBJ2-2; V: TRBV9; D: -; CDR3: CASSVSSVATGELFF; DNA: TGTGCCAGCAGCGTTAGTAGCGTTGCCACCGGGGAGCTGTTTTTT
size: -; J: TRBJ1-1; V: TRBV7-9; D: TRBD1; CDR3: CASSDNRGRETEAFF; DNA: TGTGCCAGCAGCGACAACAGGGGGCGAGAAACTGAAGCTTTCTTT
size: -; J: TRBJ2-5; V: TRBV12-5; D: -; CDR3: CASSRPTAVETQYF; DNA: TGTGCTAGTAGTCGCCCTACGGCGGTAGAGACCCAGTACTTC
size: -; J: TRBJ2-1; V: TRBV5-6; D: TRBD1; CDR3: CASSFDRGEQFF; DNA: TGTGCCAGCAGCTTCGACAGGGGTGAGCAGTTCTTC
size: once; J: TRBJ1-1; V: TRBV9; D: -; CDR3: CASSVSISGRSNTEAFF; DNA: TGTGCCAGCAGCGTCTCAATATCGGGAAGGTCGAACACTGAAGCTTTCTTT
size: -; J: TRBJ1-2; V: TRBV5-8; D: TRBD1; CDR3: CASSLSQGANYGYTF; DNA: TGTGCCAGCAGCCTGTCCCAGGGGGCGAACTATGGCTACACCTTC
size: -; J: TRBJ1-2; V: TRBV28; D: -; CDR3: CAITKSGWDGYTF; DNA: TGTGCCATAACAAAGTCAGGGTGGGATGGCTACACCTTC
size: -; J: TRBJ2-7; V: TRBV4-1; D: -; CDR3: CASSPRKGGEKAYEQYF; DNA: TGCGCCAGCAGCCCAAGAAAGGGGGGGGAAAAGGCCTACGAGCAGTACTTC
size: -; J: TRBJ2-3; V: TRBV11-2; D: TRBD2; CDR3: CASSLGTRGTDTQYF; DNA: TGTGCCAGCAGCTTAGGGACTAGGGGAACAGATACGCAGTATTTT
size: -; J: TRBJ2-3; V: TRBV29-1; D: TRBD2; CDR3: CSSGLDTDTQYF; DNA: TGCAGCTCGGGACTAGATACAGATACGCAGTATTTT
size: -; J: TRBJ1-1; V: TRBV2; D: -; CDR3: CASSERLNTEAFF; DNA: TGTGCCAGCAGTGAACGGTTGAACACTGAAGCTTTCTTT
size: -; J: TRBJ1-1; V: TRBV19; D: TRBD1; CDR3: CASNPTGANEESFF; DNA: TGTGCCAGTAACCCGACAGGGGCCAACGAGGAGTCTTTCTTT
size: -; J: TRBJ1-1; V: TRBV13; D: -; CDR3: CASSPEGDGGPNTEAFF; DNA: TGTGCCAGCAGCCCCGAGGGGGACGGTGGGCCGAACACTGAAGCTTTCTTT
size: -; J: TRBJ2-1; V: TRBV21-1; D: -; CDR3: CASSPLAGIYYNEQFF; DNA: TGTGCCAGCAGCCCTCTGGCGGGAATTTATTACAATGAGCAGTTCTTC
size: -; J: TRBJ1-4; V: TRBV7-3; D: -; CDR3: CASSPGSAGNEKLFF; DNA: TGTGCCAGCAGCCCTGGTTCGGCCGGGAATGAAAAACTGTTTTTT
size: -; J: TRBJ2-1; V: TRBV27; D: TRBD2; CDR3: CASSLLAGSSYNEQFF; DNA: TGTGCCAGCAGTTTACTAGCGGGGTCATCCTACAATGAGCAGTTCTTC